This T cell receptor (beta chain) appears in the sequencing data of a study of blood T cell repertoires in COVID-19. Study details: The origin of the acute and convalescent COVID-19 samples was the United States, Italy and Spain. T cells, B-cell-depleted T cells, or PBMCs supplied cDNA or gDNA.

CDR3 length: 11 amino acids. The V gene's germline CDR1 is DFQATT and CDR2 SNEGSKA (reference sequence). V trimming: 7 bases; J trimming: 8 bases; junction bases outside the gene matches: 2. Assignment of participants to cohorts was predicated upon participant-reported clinical history. Two consecutive negative NP/OP PCR tests, clearance, or resolved symptoms defined Cohort 3 recovery. TCRdb's table, derived via immunoSEQ multiplex PCR, lists solely in-frame clones and lacks some. Seen here are approximately 250,000 clones, 70% to 90% observed once, and the top ten hold 0.75% to 1%. Sequenced input: PBMCs or T cells enriched from blood (not recorded which). This clonotype was obtained from a woman in her twenties or thirties who had recovered from COVID-19. The rearrangement uses TRBV20-1 and TRBJ1-3; 10 nucleotides agree with TRBD1. The CDR3 DNA follows: TGCAGTGGAGGACAGGGGGACACCATATATTTT. It specifies CSGGQGDTIYF.